These T cell receptor beta chains were read from a single sample in a study of cytomegalovirus exposure and HLA in healthy donors. This table comes from immunoSEQ multiplex PCR, and its TCRdb copy is limited to in-frame clones, with some not included. Of 200,000 to 250,000 clones in the sample, about 78% were seen once. Material: PBMCs. These receptors originate from a woman in her 30s in good health and CMV-seronegative. Each CDR3 is given with its conserved first and last residue. D genes are given only for firm matches. Expanded clones get a size class; other rows say once, few or many, or leave the size out.

CASSEWENEQFF,TGTGCCAGCAGTGAATGGGAGAATGAGCAGTTCTTC,.,.,TRBV6-1,TRBJ2-1
CASRRTVTGNTIYF,TGTGCCAGCAGAAGGACAGTTACTGGAAACACCATATATTTT,.,.,TRBV28,TRBJ1-3
CASSLLDSNTEAFF,TGTGCCAGCTCCCTATTGGACAGTAACACTGAAGCTTTCTTT,.,.,TRBV18,TRBJ1-1
CASSFQARPQNEQYF,TGTGCCAGCAGCTTCCAGGCCAGACCTCAAAACGAGCAGTACTTC,.,.,TRBV7-2,TRBJ2-7
CASSIDSRGNQPQHF,TGTGCCAGTAGTATAGATTCCCGGGGCAATCAGCCCCAGCATTTT,.,few,TRBV19,TRBJ1-5
CSVAIAGGPEDTQYF,TGCAGCGTTGCCATAGCGGGAGGGCCTGAAGATACGCAGTATTTT,TRBD2,.,TRBV29-1,TRBJ2-3
CSVERMEPGEQYF,TGCAGCGTTGAGAGGATGGAGCCTGGCGAGCAGTACTTC,.,.,TRBV29-1,TRBJ2-7
CASSLVRQGNTEAFF,TGTGCCAGCAGCTTAGTAAGGCAGGGGAACACTGAAGCTTTCTTT,.,once,TRBV7-2,TRBJ1-1
CASTKRDRSPPREQFF,TGTGCCAGTACTAAAAGAGATCGGAGCCCCCCAAGGGAGCAGTTCTTC,.,.,TRBV19,TRBJ2-1
CASSQSLFGTGGLEQYF,TGCGCCAGCAGTCAATCGTTGTTCGGGACAGGGGGTTTGGAGCAGTACTTC,TRBD1,.,TRBV23-1,TRBJ2-7
CASSSREGTEAFF,TGTGCCAGCAGCTCACGGGAGGGCACTGAAGCTTTCTTT,.,few,TRBV6-5,TRBJ1-1
CASSLSWDRGPDYGYPF,TGTGCCAGCAGTTTATCTTGGGACAGGGGGCCAGACTATGGCTACCCCTTC,TRBD1,.,TRBV27,TRBJ1-2
CASSASGSWTGELFF,TGTGCCAGCAGTGCTAGCGGGAGCTGGACCGGGGAGCTGTTTTTT,TRBD2,.,TRBV2,TRBJ2-2
CASSWRTDGYPF,TGTGCCAGCAGCTGGCGGACTGATGGCTACCCCTTC,.,.,TRBV7-2,TRBJ1-2
CASSSRGPSNTGELFF,TGTGCCAGCAGCTCAAGGGGTCCCTCGAACACCGGGGAGCTGTTTTTT,.,.,TRBV7-2,TRBJ2-2
CASSQGNNNYGYTF,TGCGCCAGCAGCCAAGGAAACAATAACTATGGCTACACCTTC,.,once,TRBV4-1,TRBJ1-2
CASSLRGRSLYEQYF,TGTGCCAGCAGTCTTAGGGGGCGAAGTCTTTACGAGCAGTACTTC,TRBD1,.,TRBV27,TRBJ2-7
CASSDLPGANVLTF,TGTGCCAGCAGTGATCTCCCTGGGGCCAACGTCCTGACTTTC,.,.,TRBV6-4,TRBJ2-6
CASSLTWAGDGYTF,TGTGCCAGCAGCTTAACGTGGGCAGGGGATGGCTACACCTTC,.,.,TRBV7-3,TRBJ1-2
CASSEPRRPPSAGGYVTQYF,TGTGCCAGCAGTGAACCGCGCCGCCCCCCGTCAGCGGGAGGGTATGTGACCCAGTACTTC,TRBD2,.,TRBV2,TRBJ2-5
CASGFANYGYTF,TGTGCTAGTGGTTTCGCTAACTATGGCTACACCTTC,.,.,TRBV12-5,TRBJ1-2
CASMRSGREPRYEQYF,TGTGCCAGCATGAGGTCGGGGCGGGAGCCCCGCTACGAGCAGTACTTC,TRBD2,.,TRBV2,TRBJ2-7
CASSSAAGTRTYNEQFF,TGTGCCAGCAGTTCGGCGGCTGGGACTAGAACTTACAATGAGCAGTTCTTC,TRBD2,.,TRBV5-8,TRBJ2-1
CASSELEAPTNEKLFF,TGTGCCAGCAGTGAACTCGAGGCACCAACTAATGAAAAACTGTTTTTT,.,.,TRBV6-1,TRBJ1-4